This T cell receptor beta chain was observed in a study of cytomegalovirus exposure and HLA in healthy donors. The PCR was carried out with 60 Vbeta primers and 13 Jbeta primers. Measured with immunoSEQ multiplex PCR; TCRdb has only the in-frame clones, and not every one. Of some 130,000 clones listed, 66% are singletons. Germline assignment: CDR1 MNHNS and CDR2 SASEGT. This CDR3 is 14 amino acids long. V dropped 6 bases and J dropped 6; count of bases not matched to a gene: 7. J is TRBJ1-5 and V is TRBV6-1; 8 positions agree with TRBD1. The TCR comes from a human donor in good health. The source material was PBMCs. The CDR3 loop is CASSPDRGAQPQHF. CDR3 nucleotides: TGTGCCAGCAGCCCTGACAGGGGTGCTCAGCCCCAGCATTTT.